The entry below describes one T cell receptor beta chain. Its antigen remains undetermined. No clone much larger than this one lies a single base away; base qualities are absent. The germline V gene specifies ENHRY as CDR1 and SYGVKD as CDR2. There are 15 amino acids in the CDR3, from cysteine to phenylalanine inclusive. The entry retains the CDR3 DNA only, 45 bases that are in frame from base 1. V and J are truncated by 3 bases and 4 bases respectively, leaving an intervening sequence of 15 bases. What the time point label conveys for this sample: baseline before first vaccination. Reading the label with the study, this specimen's treatment or condition is: meningococcal conjugate vaccine given as trial control. Vaccinee samples came from UK trials COV001 and COV002, including a single-blind randomized controlled phase 2/3 trial of AZD1222 (ChAdOx1 nCoV-19) in healthy adults. For TCRbeta chain sequencing, PBMC samples were collected from trial participants at day 0 and at day 28 after the second dose.

These data come from a study of T cell responses to AZD1222 COVID-19 vaccine listed by TCRdb under 2021. Describing the broader study: TCR sequencing was performed for more than 230 trial participants, of whom 207 were given two doses of AZD1222 and around 25 were given two doses of MenACWY control vaccine. Trial participants were enrolled by age into subgroups of 18-55, 56-69 and 70-plus years, and around 150, 29 and 61 TCR-sequenced participants, respectively, were included in these subgroups.

The CDR3 regions of human TCRbeta chains were analyzed by immunosequencing. The authors processed their data as follows. Repertoire TCRs were checked for matches against a reference library of SARS-CoV-2-specific TCRs that had been generated using the MIRA antigen-specificity platform. Breadth was defined as the fraction of unique TCRs that were SARS-CoV-2-associated. Depth was defined as the fraction of total T cells that were SARS-CoV-2-associated. Using the MIRA data, each spike-specific TCR was assigned both to the spike region to which the TCR was reactive and to a CD4 or CD8 class. Log10-transformed breadth and depth values were compared by one-way ANOVA with Sidak's multiple comparisons tests. Imported from immuneACCESS, the table was reduced by TCRdb to in-frame sequences with V and J called. These copies leave out some clones; in studies compared against another copy, an unresolved V gene accounts for under half, and the cause of the remainder is not known. V, J and clone size derive from that table, while D and trimming were established from the DNA sequence. The sample table shows some 100,000 clones, and approximately 85% are seen once. In total, the top ten clones hold roughly 13% of the sample.

Overall study outcomes, separate from this receptor: Reportedly, almost half of the unique spike-specific TCRs recognized epitopes lying outside the regions that are mutated in the B.1.351 and B.1.1.7 variants. In the small 56-69-year group, the increase in depth fell short of significance, most likely because of low power. Spike-specific TCR breadth and depth rose significantly after two AZD1222 doses compared with day 0 and with MenACWY recipients. Conclusions about previously exposed vaccinees are limited, since just 6 or 7 AZD1222 recipients were seropositive for SARS-CoV-2 at baseline. The whole spike protein was spanned by vaccine-associated CD4 TCRs, and dominant responses were seen in regions 160-218 and 743-854. Most participants were white British and females outnumbered males, and the authors suggested that clonal diversity may have been underestimated. Because no day 14 peak-response samples were available, the repertoires could be characterized only after the peak T cell response.

This clonotype was obtained from an adult in good health. The sequence links TRBV10-3 to TRBJ2-5; perhaps TRBD1 is the D gene, with 5 bases matching. Sample: peripheral blood, taken on day 0 of MenACWY control vaccination. The CDR3 amino acid sequence is: CAISDPSLRGETQYF. The bases read TGTGCCATCAGTGACCCAAGTCTAAGGGGAGAGACCCAGTACTTC.